These 22 T cell receptor beta chains came from one sample sequenced in a study of cytomegalovirus exposure and HLA in healthy donors. PCR used 60 Vbeta primers and 13 Jbeta primers. Repertoires were generated with immunoSEQ multiplex PCR, while TCRdb's copy carries only in-frame clones and drops some. This sample has under 200,000 clones, with roughly 78% found just once. Sequencing used PBMCs. These receptors were taken from a woman aged 40 to 50 in good health and CMV-seronegative.

This chain connects TRBV7-2 to TRBJ2-1, with 9 bases lining up with TRBD2. Losses at the gene ends were 5 bases for V and 0 bases for J; bases not matched to a gene: 8. The germline gives CDR1 SGHTA, CDR2 FQGNSA. The CDR3 has 17 amino acids. CDR3 bases: TGTGCCAGCAGCCAGCGGGGCGGGGGGGGCTCCTACAATGAGCAGTTCTTC. Amino acid sequence: CASSQRGGGGSYNEQFF. Full variable domain (remainder filled in from reference TRBV7-2 and TRBJ2-1): GAGVSQSPSNKVTEKGKDVELRCDPISGHTALYWYRQSLGQGLEFLIYFQGNSAPDKSGLPSDRFSAERTGGSVSTLTIQRTQQEDSAVYLCASSQRGGGGSYNEQFFGPGTRLTVL.

The chain carries TRBV10-1 and TRBJ1-2; D perhaps matches TRBD1 (5 bases). Trimming shortened V by 2 bases and J by 5 bases, and 6 bases separated the two germline ends. CDR1 WNHNN and CDR2 SYGVQD come from the germline V gene (reference sequence). The CDR3 totals 12 residues. The CDR3 DNA is TGCGCCAGCAGTGAGACAGGATATGGCTACACCTTC. It translates to CASSETGYGYTF.

The V gene is TRBV9, the J gene TRBJ1-5; tentative D call: TRBD1 (5 bases). The V gene lost 2 bases and the J gene lost 0 bases, with 9 bases spanning the gap. The CDR3 consists of 15 residues. The germline gives CDR1 SGDLS, CDR2 YYNGEE. The CDR3 is CASSVGQASNQPQHF. DNA of the CDR3: TGTGCCAGCAGCGTCGGACAAGCTAGCAATCAGCCCCAGCATTTT.

V usage is TRBV6-1 and J usage is TRBJ1-5, with D unresolved. CDR1 is MNHNS and CDR2 is SASEGT in the germline V gene. CDR3 length: 12 residues. Trimming cost V 7 bases and J 1 base, with 5 bases left between them. The CDR3 spells CASTRSNQPQHF. CDR3 sequence (DNA): TGTGCCAGCACGCGGAGCAATCAGCCCCAGCATTTT.

The count of this clone is one. The rearrangement uses TRBV18 and TRBJ2-2; 15 nucleotides match TRBD2. With 2 bases clipped from V and 6 bases from J, the junction kept 10 bases outside the gene matches. The CDR3 consists of 19 residues. CDR1 is KGHSH, CDR2 LQKENI, per germline. In DNA, the CDR3 is TGTGCCAGCTCACCAACTCCGGGACTAGCGGGGGGCGACCCCGGGGAGCTGTTTTTT. Translating gives CASSPTPGLAGGDPGELFF.

The chain employs TRBV7-8 and TRBJ1-5; 9 bases fit TRBD1. The V gene's germline CDR1 is SGHVS and CDR2 FQNEAQ. This CDR3 is 16 amino acids long. J lost 6 bases, V lost 3 bases, and 9 bases had no gene match. The CDR3 coding sequence is TGTGCCAGCAGCTTGATGGGACAGGGTATTTTTCAGCCCCAGCATTTT. It codes for CASSLMGQGIFQPQHF. Together with reference TRBV7-8 and TRBJ1-5, the CDR3 gives the full variable domain: GAGVSQSPRYKVAKRGQDVALRCDPISGHVSLFWYQQALGQGPEFLTYFQNEAQLDKSGLPSDRFFAERPEGSVSTLKIQRTQQEDSAVYLCASSLMGQGIFQPQHFGDGTRLSIL.

The V gene is TRBV7-2, the J gene TRBJ2-5; D possibly corresponds to TRBD2 (6 bases). There are 16 residues in the CDR3. The germline gives CDR1 SGHTA, CDR2 FQGNSA. V shed 4 bases and J shed 2 bases, with 17 bases lying between them. CDR3 DNA sequence: TGTGCCAGCAGCTCCGGAGGGCGGCGGGGACAAGAGACCCAGTACTTC. This codes for CASSSGGRRGQETQYF.

CDR3: CASSKKRVKRTGYYEQYF. The CDR3 DNA is TGTGCCAGCAGCAAAAAAAGGGTCAAGAGGACAGGGTACTACGAGCAGTACTTC. The chain is built from TRBV21-1 and TRBJ2-7; the listed D gene, TRBD1, was not tested against the DNA. TRBV21-1 is designated a pseudogene. CDR3 length equals 18 residues.

The chain links TRBV18 to TRBJ1-6; D might be TRBD1 (5 bases). The CDR3 length is 17 residues. The germline V and J ends were trimmed by 5 bases and 0 bases, with 14 bases remaining between them. CDR1 is KGHSH, CDR2 LQKENI, per germline. Written as DNA, the CDR3 is TGTGCCAGCTCAACAGCCAGGGTAAACTCCTATAATTCACCCCTCCACTTT. It yields the protein CASSTARVNSYNSPLHF.

This sequence joins TRBV4-2 and TRBJ2-2, with 13 positions matching TRBD2. This CDR3 comprises 18 residues. V was pared by 5 bases and J by 5 bases, with 11 bases of the junction left unmatched. Looked up from germline, CDR1 is LGHNA and CDR2 is YNFKEQ. The DNA for the CDR3 is TGTGCCAGCAGCTTAGGCGGTATGGGACTAGCGGGGACCGGGGAGCTGTTTTTT. Amino acids: CASSLGGMGLAGTGELFF.

This clone turned up a few times. The chain has TRBV2 and TRBJ1-1; no clear D. The CDR3 is 14 amino acids. Germline CDR1 and CDR2: SNHLY and FYNNEI. Trimming cost V 10 bases and J 1 base, with 16 bases left between them. DNA of the CDR3: TGTGCCACCAATAGTCCGTCGTCGAACACTGAAGCTTTCTTT. Amino acids: CATNSPSSNTEAFF.

Notes on this clone: The sample has other DNA sequences that encode this CDR3 too. The rearrangement links TRBV18 to TRBJ2-3; no firm D call. Looked up from germline, CDR1 is KGHSH and CDR2 is LQKENI. V lost 6 bases to trimming and J lost 3 bases, with 7 bases between them. The CDR3 sequence is 12 residues long. The CDR3 region has the DNA TGTGCCAGCTCCCCTCGGACAGATACGCAGTATTTT. Amino acid sequence: CASSPRTDTQYF. The complete variable domain, with remaining parts taken from reference TRBV18 and TRBJ2-3, reads NAGVMQNPRHLVRRRGQEARLRCSPMKGHSHVYWYRQLPEEGLKFMVYLQKENIIDESGMPKERFSAEFPKEGPSILRIQQVVRGDSAAYFCASSPRTDTQYFGPGTRLTVL.

This clone was recorded a few times. The rearrangement uses TRBV6-6 and TRBJ1-1; D is undetermined. The length of the CDR3 is 14 residues. V dropped 5 bases and J dropped 8 bases, with 18 bases sitting between them. Germline values: CDR1 MNHNY, CDR2 SVGAGI (reference sequence). CDR3 DNA sequence: TGTGCCAGCAGTCCTCCTCTAGTTGCCCAGGAAGCTTTCTTT. Its protein is CASSPPLVAQEAFF.

This chain joins TRBV11-1 and TRBJ2-2; 7 positions match TRBD1. Per germline, CDR1 SGHAT and CDR2 FQDESV (reference sequence). The trim removed 4 bases at V and 4 bases at J, leaving 12 bases unmatched. CDR3 length: 17 amino acids. CDR3 residues: CASSSDRPFPITGELFF. CDR3 nucleotides: TGTGCCAGCAGCTCGGACAGGCCTTTTCCAATCACCGGGGAGCTGTTTTTT.

The sample holds one count of this clone. This chain joins TRBV18 and TRBJ2-7; D call uncertain. This CDR3 is built from 13 residues. Germline CDR1 reads KGHSH; CDR2 reads LQKENI. Trimming took off 4 bases at V and 6 bases at J, with 13 bases between the two ends. The CDR3 spells CASSRAELGEQYF. Here the CDR3 DNA reads TGTGCCAGCTCACGTGCCGAACTTGGCGAGCAGTACTTC. The whole variable domain, filled in from reference TRBV18 and TRBJ2-7, reads NAGVMQNPRHLVRRRGQEARLRCSPMKGHSHVYWYRQLPEEGLKFMVYLQKENIIDESGMPKERFSAEFPKEGPSILRIQQVVRGDSAAYFCASSRAELGEQYFGPGTRLTVT.

The V and J genes are TRBV5-1 and TRBJ1-5; possible D gene TRBD1, 5 bases. CDR3 length: 14 residues. Trimming removed 1 base at V and 3 bases at J, with 8 bases between. Germline values: CDR1 SGHRS, CDR2 YFSETQ. CDR3 loop: CASSLTGFNQPQHF. In nucleotides, the CDR3 is TGCGCCAGCAGCTTGACAGGCTTCAATCAGCCCCAGCATTTT.

CDR3 nucleotides: TGTGCCAGCAGCCTGGCCGAAGCTTTCTTT. Encoded protein: CASSLAEAFF. V gene TRBV11-2 combines with J gene TRBJ1-1, with D hard to call. The CDR3 contains 10 residues. Germline CDR1 SGHAT, CDR2 FQNNGV. Trimming removed 5 bases at V and 8 bases at J, with 6 bases between.

The gene calls are TRBV2 and TRBJ1-1; weak D call: TRBD1 (6 bases). CDR1 SNHLY and CDR2 FYNNEI come from the germline V gene. Trimming left V 6 bases short and J 5 bases short, with 13 bases between. This CDR3 is 13 amino acids long. This CDR3 is CASSAGRGTEAFF. Here the CDR3 DNA reads TGTGCCAGCAGCGCAGGGAGGGGGACTGAAGCTTTCTTT.

The chain joins TRBV7-7 to TRBJ2-1; weak D call: TRBD2 (5 bases). The CDR3 has 13 residues. The V end lost 5 bases, the J end lost 11 bases, and 16 bases lay between the germline ends. Germline V gene data show CDR1 as SSHAT and CDR2 as FNYEAQ (reference sequence). CDR3 nucleotide sequence: TGTGCCAGCAGCCGAATTCTAGCCTCCCAGCAGTTCTTC. It encodes CASSRILASQQFF.

This sequence joins TRBV5-1 and TRBJ2-7; 8 bases fit TRBD1. V lost 6 bases, J lost 5 bases, and 7 bases stayed unmatched. This CDR3 comprises 13 residues. Germline V gene data show CDR1 as SGHRS and CDR2 as YFSETQ. Here the CDR3 reads CASKVDRDHEQYF. For the CDR3, the DNA is TGCGCCAGCAAGGTGGACAGGGACCACGAGCAGTACTTC. Together with reference TRBV5-1 and TRBJ2-7, the CDR3 gives the full variable domain: KAGVTQTPRYLIKTRGQQVTLSCSPISGHRSVSWYQQTPGQGLQFLFEYFSETQRNKGNFPGRFSGRQFSNSRSEMNVSTLELGDSALYLCASKVDRDHEQYFGPGTRLTVT.

This clone was found once. J is TRBJ1-5 and V is TRBV27; possible D gene TRBD1, 5 bases. The V gene's germline CDR1 is MNHEY and CDR2 SMNVEV (reference sequence). The V gene lost 3 bases and the J gene lost 5 bases, with 8 bases spanning the gap. This CDR3 contains 13 residues. This CDR3 reads CASSFDRDQPQHF. The CDR3 bases are TGTGCCAGCAGTTTCGACAGAGATCAGCCCCAGCATTTT.

The chain recombines TRBV7-9 with TRBJ1-1; D is unresolved. This CDR3 is built from 13 residues. Germline lookup yields CDR1 SEHNR and CDR2 FQNEAQ (reference sequence). V lost 3 bases and J 4 bases, leaving 9 bases between the germline ends. The CDR3 sequence is CASSLYEGTEAFF. The CDR3 DNA reads TGTGCCAGCAGCTTGTACGAGGGCACTGAAGCTTTCTTT.